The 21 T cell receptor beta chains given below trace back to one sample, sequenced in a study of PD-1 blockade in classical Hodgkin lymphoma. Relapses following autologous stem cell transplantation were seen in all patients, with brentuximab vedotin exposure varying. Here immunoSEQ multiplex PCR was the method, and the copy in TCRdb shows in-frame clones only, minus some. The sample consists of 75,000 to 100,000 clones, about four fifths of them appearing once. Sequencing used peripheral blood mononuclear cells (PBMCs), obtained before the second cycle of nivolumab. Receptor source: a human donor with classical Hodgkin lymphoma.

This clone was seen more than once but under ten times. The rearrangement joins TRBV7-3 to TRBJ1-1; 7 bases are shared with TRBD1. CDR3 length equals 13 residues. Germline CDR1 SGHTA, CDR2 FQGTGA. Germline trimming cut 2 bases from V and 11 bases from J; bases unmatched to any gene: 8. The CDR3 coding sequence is TGTGCCAGCAGCTTAGAACAGGGGACGGGGGCTTTCTTT. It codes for CASSLEQGTGAFF.

The CDR3 DNA follows: TGTGCCAGCAGTCCGACAGGAGGCGCCTACGAGCAGTACTTC. Its protein product is CASSPTGGAYEQYF. V usage is TRBV13 and J usage is TRBJ2-7; a weak D match, TRBD1 (6 bases). With 6 bases removed from V and 2 bases from J, the gap between germline ends came to 14 bases. Germline V gene lookup returns CDR1 PRHDT and CDR2 FYEKMQ (reference sequence). The CDR3 is 14 residues long. The full variable domain, its missing parts supplied by reference TRBV13 and TRBJ2-7, is AAGVIQSPRHLIKEKRETATLKCYPIPRHDTVYWYQQGPGQDPQFLISFYEKMQSDKGSIPDRFSAQQFSDYHSELNMSSLELGDSALYFCASSPTGGAYEQYFGPGTRLTVT.

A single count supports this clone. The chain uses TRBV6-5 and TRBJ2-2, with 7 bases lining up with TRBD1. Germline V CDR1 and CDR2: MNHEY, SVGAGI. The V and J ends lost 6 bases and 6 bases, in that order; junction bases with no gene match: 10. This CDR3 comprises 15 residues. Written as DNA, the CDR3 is TGTGCCAGCAGGGAAACAGGGGCGCGAGCCGGGGAGCTGTTTTTT. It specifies CASRETGARAGELFF.

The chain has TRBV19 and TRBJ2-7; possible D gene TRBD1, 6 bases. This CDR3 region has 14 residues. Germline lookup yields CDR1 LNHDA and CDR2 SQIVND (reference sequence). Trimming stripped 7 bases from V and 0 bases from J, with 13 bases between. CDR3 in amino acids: CASKTGPYSYEQYF. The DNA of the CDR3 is TGTGCCAGTAAAACAGGGCCCTACTCCTACGAGCAGTACTTC.

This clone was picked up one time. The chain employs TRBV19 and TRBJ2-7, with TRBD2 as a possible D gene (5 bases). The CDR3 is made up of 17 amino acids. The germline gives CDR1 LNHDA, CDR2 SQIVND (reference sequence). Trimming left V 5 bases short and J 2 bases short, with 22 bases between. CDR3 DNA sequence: TGTGCCAGTAGTCCCAAGACCCCTGGACTGTCTCCCTACGAGCAGTACTTC. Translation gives CASSPKTPGLSPYEQYF.

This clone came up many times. The CDR3 reads CASSLIRPSRTTNYGYTF. The CDR3 nucleotides are TGTGCCAGCAGCTTAATACGGCCTTCGCGGACTACTAACTATGGCTACACCTTC. V is TRBV7-2 and J is TRBJ1-2; D not certain. In germline, CDR1 is SGHTA, CDR2 FQGNSA. Trimming shortened V by 2 bases and J by 0 bases, and 19 bases separated the two germline ends. The CDR3 is 18 residues long.

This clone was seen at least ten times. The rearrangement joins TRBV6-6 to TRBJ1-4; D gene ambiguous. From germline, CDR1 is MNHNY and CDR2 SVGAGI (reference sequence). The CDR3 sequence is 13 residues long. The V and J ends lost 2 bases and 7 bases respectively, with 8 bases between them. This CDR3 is CASSYGIGEKLFF. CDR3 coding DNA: TGTGCCAGCAGTTACGGGATTGGTGAAAAACTGTTTTTT.

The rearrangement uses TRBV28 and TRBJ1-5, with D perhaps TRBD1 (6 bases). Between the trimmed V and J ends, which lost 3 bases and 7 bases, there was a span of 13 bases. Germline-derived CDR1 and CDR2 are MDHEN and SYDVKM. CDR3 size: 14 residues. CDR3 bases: TGTGCCAGCAGTTTGGGAGAGGGGGGACAGCCCCAGCATTTT. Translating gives CASSLGEGGQPQHF.

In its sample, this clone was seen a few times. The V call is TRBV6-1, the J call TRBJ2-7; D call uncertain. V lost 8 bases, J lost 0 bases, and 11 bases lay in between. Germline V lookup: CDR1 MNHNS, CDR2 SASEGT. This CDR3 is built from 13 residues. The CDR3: CASASVPSYEQYF. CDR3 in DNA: TGTGCCAGCGCATCGGTCCCCTCCTACGAGCAGTACTTC.

The DNA for the CDR3 is TGTGCCAGCTCACCACCGGGACACCTTGTAGGCAATCAGCCCCAGCATTTT. Its protein is CASSPPGHLVGNQPQHF. V is TRBV18 and J is TRBJ1-5; possibly TRBD1 for D (6 bases). Germline assignment: CDR1 KGHSH and CDR2 LQKENI. The ends were cut back, 0 bases at V and 2 bases at J, with 14 bases in the middle. The CDR3 is made up of 17 amino acids.

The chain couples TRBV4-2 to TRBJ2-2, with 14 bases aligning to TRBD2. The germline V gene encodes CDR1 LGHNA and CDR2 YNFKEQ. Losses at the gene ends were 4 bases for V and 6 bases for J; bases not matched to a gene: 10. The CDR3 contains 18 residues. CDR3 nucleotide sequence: TGTGCCAGCAGCCCAGAGGGACTAGCGGGAGAGCGGGCCGGGGAGCTGTTTTTT. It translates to CASSPEGLAGERAGELFF.

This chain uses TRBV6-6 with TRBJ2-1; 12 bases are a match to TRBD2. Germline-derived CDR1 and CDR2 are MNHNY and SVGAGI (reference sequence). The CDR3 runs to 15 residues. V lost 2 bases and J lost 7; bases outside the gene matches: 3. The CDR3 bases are TGTGCCAGCAGTTACGGGGGGACTAGCGGGAATGAGCAGTTCTTC. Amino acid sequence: CASSYGGTSGNEQFF.

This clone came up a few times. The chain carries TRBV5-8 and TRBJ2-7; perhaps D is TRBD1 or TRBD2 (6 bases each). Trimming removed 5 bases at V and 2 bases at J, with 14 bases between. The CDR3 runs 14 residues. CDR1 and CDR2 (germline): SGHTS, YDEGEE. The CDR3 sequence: CASRRWGAAYEQYF. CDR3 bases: TGTGCCAGCAGACGATGGGGGGCGGCCTACGAGCAGTACTTC.

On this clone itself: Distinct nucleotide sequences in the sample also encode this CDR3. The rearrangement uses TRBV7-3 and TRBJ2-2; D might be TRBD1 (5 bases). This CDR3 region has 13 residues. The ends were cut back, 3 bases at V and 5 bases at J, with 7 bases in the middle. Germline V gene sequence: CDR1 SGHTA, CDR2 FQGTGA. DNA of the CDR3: TGTGCCAGCAGCTTGGCAGGGACCGGGGAGCTGTTTTTT. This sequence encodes CASSLAGTGELFF.

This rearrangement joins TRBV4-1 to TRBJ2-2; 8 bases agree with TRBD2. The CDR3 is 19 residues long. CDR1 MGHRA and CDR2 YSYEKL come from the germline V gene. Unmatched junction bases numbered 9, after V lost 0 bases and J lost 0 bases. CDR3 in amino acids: CASSQDGFSGVANTGELFF. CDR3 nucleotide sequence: TGCGCCAGCAGCCAAGATGGGTTTAGCGGGGTCGCGAACACCGGGGAGCTGTTTTTT.

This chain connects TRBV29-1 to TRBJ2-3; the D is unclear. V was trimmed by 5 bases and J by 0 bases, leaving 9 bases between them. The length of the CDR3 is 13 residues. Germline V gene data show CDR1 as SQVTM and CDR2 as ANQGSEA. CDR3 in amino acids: CSVIWRSTDTQYF. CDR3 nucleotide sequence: TGCAGCGTTATCTGGCGGAGCACAGATACGCAGTATTTT.

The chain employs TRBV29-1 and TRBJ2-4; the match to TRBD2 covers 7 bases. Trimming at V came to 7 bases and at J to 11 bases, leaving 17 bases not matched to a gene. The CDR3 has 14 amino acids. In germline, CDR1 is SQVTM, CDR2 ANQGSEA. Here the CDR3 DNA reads TGCAGCGCAACAGGCCCTGGGACTAAGGCGCTTCAGTACTTC. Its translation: CSATGPGTKALQYF.

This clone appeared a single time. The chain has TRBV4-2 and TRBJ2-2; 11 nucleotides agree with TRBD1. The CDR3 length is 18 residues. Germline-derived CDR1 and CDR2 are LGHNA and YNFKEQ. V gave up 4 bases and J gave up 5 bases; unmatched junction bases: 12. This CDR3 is CASSPFRGTGGGTGELFF. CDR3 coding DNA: TGTGCCAGCAGCCCATTCCGGGGGACAGGGGGTGGTACCGGGGAGCTGTTTTTT.

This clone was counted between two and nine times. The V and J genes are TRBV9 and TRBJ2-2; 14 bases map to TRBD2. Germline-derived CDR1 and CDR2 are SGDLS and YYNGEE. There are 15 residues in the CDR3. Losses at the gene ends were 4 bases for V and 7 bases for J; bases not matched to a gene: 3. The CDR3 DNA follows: TGTGCCAGCAGCCCAGGGACTAGCGGGAGCGGGGAGCTGTTTTTT. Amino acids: CASSPGTSGSGELFF.

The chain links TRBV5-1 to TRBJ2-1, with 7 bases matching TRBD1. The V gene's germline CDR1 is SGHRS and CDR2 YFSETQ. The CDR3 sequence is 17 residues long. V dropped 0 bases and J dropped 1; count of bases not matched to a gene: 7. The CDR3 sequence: CASSLVGGQISYNEQFF. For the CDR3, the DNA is TGCGCCAGCAGCTTGGTAGGGGGCCAGATTTCCTACAATGAGCAGTTCTTC.

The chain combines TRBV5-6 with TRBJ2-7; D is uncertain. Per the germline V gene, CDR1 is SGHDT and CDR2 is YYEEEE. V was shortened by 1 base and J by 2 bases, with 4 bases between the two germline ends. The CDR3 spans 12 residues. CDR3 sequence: CASSLSAYEQYF. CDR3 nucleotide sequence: TGTGCCAGCAGCTTGTCGGCCTACGAGCAGTACTTC.